These T cell receptor beta chains were read from a single sample in a study of blood T cell repertoires in COVID-19. Using immunoSEQ multiplex PCR, the repertoire was profiled, and TCRdb retains in-frame clones only, with some absent. Here the sample spans 150,000 to 200,000 clones, roughly 79% being singletons. The sequencing input was peripheral blood. These receptor sequences come from a woman aged 40 to 55 with COVID-19, enrolled during active disease. Each CDR3 is given with its conserved first and last residue. A D gene is named only where the DNA matches it firmly. Clone sizes are given selectively: once, few, many, or a class where the clone is expanded.

D gene: .; J gene: TRBJ1-5; V gene: TRBV10-2; clone size: .; CDR3 protein: CASTNRSYQPQHF; CDR3 DNA: TGCGCCAGCACTAACAGGTCTTATCAGCCCCAGCATTTT
D gene: TRBD1; J gene: TRBJ1-1; V gene: TRBV6-5; clone size: .; CDR3 protein: CASRGTGQTEAFF; CDR3 DNA: TGTGCCAGCAGGGGGACAGGGCAAACTGAAGCTTTCTTT
D gene: TRBD1; J gene: TRBJ1-4; V gene: TRBV5-1; clone size: .; CDR3 protein: CASSGQGGEKLFF; CDR3 DNA: TGCGCCAGCAGCGGACAGGGAGGGGAAAAACTGTTTTTT
D gene: .; J gene: TRBJ1-2; V gene: TRBV7-9; clone size: .; CDR3 protein: CASSLSVGQGMWGYTF; CDR3 DNA: TGTGCCAGCAGCCTTAGTGTAGGGCAGGGGATGTGGGGCTACACCTTC
D gene: TRBD2; J gene: TRBJ2-3; V gene: TRBV6-1; clone size: .; CDR3 protein: CASSEGGSGTDTQYF; CDR3 DNA: TGTGCCAGCAGTGAAGGCGGGAGCGGTACAGATACGCAGTATTTT
D gene: TRBD1; J gene: TRBJ1-2; V gene: TRBV28; clone size: .; CDR3 protein: CASSFRTGYYGYTF; CDR3 DNA: TGTGCCAGCAGTTTCCGGACAGGGTACTATGGCTACACCTTC
D gene: .; J gene: TRBJ1-6; V gene: TRBV12-3/TRBV12-4; clone size: .; CDR3 protein: CASSSLEGSPLHF; CDR3 DNA: TGTGCCAGCAGTTCTTTGGAGGGTTCACCCCTCCACTTT
D gene: TRBD1; J gene: TRBJ2-1; V gene: TRBV28; clone size: .; CDR3 protein: CASTRQTGGSYNEQFF; CDR3 DNA: TGTGCCAGCACCCGGCAAACAGGGGGTTCCTACAATGAGCAGTTCTTC
D gene: TRBD2; J gene: TRBJ2-1; V gene: TRBV29-1; clone size: once; CDR3 protein: CSVEGGLAGAMGYNEQFF; CDR3 DNA: TGCAGCGTTGAAGGAGGCCTAGCGGGGGCGATGGGCTACAATGAGCAGTTCTTC
D gene: .; J gene: TRBJ2-7; V gene: TRBV27; clone size: .; CDR3 protein: CASSLFRGYEQYF; CDR3 DNA: TGTGCCAGCAGTTTATTCCGGGGATACGAGCAGTACTTC
D gene: .; J gene: TRBJ2-2; V gene: TRBV11-2; clone size: .; CDR3 protein: CASSPDFPGELFF; CDR3 DNA: TGTGCCAGCAGCCCAGATTTCCCCGGGGAGCTGTTTTTT
D gene: .; J gene: TRBJ2-7; V gene: TRBV6-5; clone size: .; CDR3 protein: CASQGLPYDEQYF; CDR3 DNA: TGTGCCAGCCAGGGGCTACCCTATGACGAGCAGTACTTC
D gene: TRBD1; J gene: TRBJ1-6; V gene: TRBV27; clone size: .; CDR3 protein: CASSPRTGSRYNSPLHF; CDR3 DNA: TGTGCCAGCAGTCCTCGGACAGGGAGTAGGTATAATTCACCCCTCCACTTT
D gene: TRBD2; J gene: TRBJ2-5; V gene: TRBV11-2; clone size: few; CDR3 protein: CASSLAGGLLETQYF; CDR3 DNA: TGTGCCAGCAGCTTAGCGGGAGGGCTGCTAGAGACCCAGTACTTC
D gene: .; J gene: TRBJ1-1; V gene: TRBV28; clone size: .; CDR3 protein: CASKGDAGVKTEAFF; CDR3 DNA: TGTGCCAGCAAAGGGGATGCAGGGGTAAAGACTGAAGCTTTCTTT
D gene: .; J gene: TRBJ1-6; V gene: TRBV27; clone size: .; CDR3 protein: CASSLLVQGNSPLHF; CDR3 DNA: TGTGCCAGCAGTTTATTGGTGCAGGGAAATTCACCCCTCCACTTT
D gene: TRBD2; J gene: TRBJ2-1; V gene: TRBV7-3; clone size: .; CDR3 protein: CASSLSGSGEEQFF; CDR3 DNA: TGTGCCAGCAGCCTCAGCGGGAGTGGGGAGGAGCAGTTCTTC
D gene: .; J gene: TRBJ1-2; V gene: TRBV3-1/TRBV3-2; clone size: few; CDR3 protein: CASSPVTAFYGYTF; CDR3 DNA: TGTGCCAGCAGCCCCGTGACAGCTTTCTATGGCTACACCTTC
D gene: .; J gene: TRBJ2-1; V gene: TRBV6-5; clone size: .; CDR3 protein: CASSRGALYNEQFF; CDR3 DNA: TGTGCCAGCTCCAGAGGAGCCCTCTACAATGAGCAGTTCTTC
D gene: .; J gene: TRBJ2-5; V gene: TRBV25-1; clone size: .; CDR3 protein: CASFPSGRVEETQYF; CDR3 DNA: TGTGCCAGCTTTCCGTCCGGGCGGGTGGAGGAGACCCAGTACTTC
D gene: .; J gene: TRBJ1-2; V gene: TRBV7-2; clone size: .; CDR3 protein: CASSTTGSGSSGYTF; CDR3 DNA: TGTGCCAGCAGCACTACTGGGTCAGGGTCTAGTGGCTACACCTTC
D gene: .; J gene: TRBJ1-2; V gene: TRBV6-5; clone size: .; CDR3 protein: CASSYSYDRNYGYTF; CDR3 DNA: TGTGCCAGCAGTTACTCTTATGACAGGAACTATGGCTACACCTTC
D gene: TRBD2; J gene: TRBJ2-7; V gene: TRBV2; clone size: .; CDR3 protein: CASSVGGAYEQYF; CDR3 DNA: TGTGCCAGCAGTGTGGGGGGGGCCTACGAGCAGTACTTC
D gene: TRBD1; J gene: TRBJ1-2; V gene: TRBV11-2; clone size: .; CDR3 protein: CASSSRLRGRRDGYTF; CDR3 DNA: TGTGCCAGCAGCTCCAGACTCAGGGGGCGCAGGGATGGCTACACCTTC
D gene: TRBD1; J gene: TRBJ1-6; V gene: TRBV28; clone size: .; CDR3 protein: CASSGQGIYSPLHF; CDR3 DNA: TGTGCCAGCAGTGGACAGGGGATATATTCACCCCTCCACTTT
D gene: .; J gene: TRBJ1-1; V gene: TRBV19; clone size: many; CDR3 protein: CASSPQGFNTEAFF; CDR3 DNA: TGTGCCAGTAGTCCACAGGGATTTAACACTGAAGCTTTCTTT
D gene: .; J gene: TRBJ1-2; V gene: TRBV5-5; clone size: .; CDR3 protein: CASSASGDGYTF; CDR3 DNA: TGTGCCAGCAGCGCCTCAGGGGATGGCTACACCTTC
D gene: .; J gene: TRBJ1-2; V gene: TRBV5-5; clone size: .; CDR3 protein: CASSGGLGYGYTF; CDR3 DNA: TGTGCCAGCAGCGGAGGCCTAGGCTATGGCTACACCTTC
D gene: .; J gene: TRBJ2-1; V gene: TRBV27; clone size: .; CDR3 protein: CASSQSGHRSSYNEQFF; CDR3 DNA: TGTGCCAGCAGTCAATCGGGACACCGGAGCTCCTACAATGAGCAGTTCTTC
D gene: .; J gene: TRBJ2-7; V gene: TRBV7-6; clone size: once; CDR3 protein: CASSLEVGTSYEQYF; CDR3 DNA: TGTGCCAGCAGCTTAGAGGTCGGGACAAGTTACGAGCAGTACTTC
D gene: TRBD1; J gene: TRBJ1-2; V gene: TRBV5-1; clone size: many; CDR3 protein: CASSPSTGEDGYTF; CDR3 DNA: TGCGCCAGCAGCCCCTCGACAGGGGAGGATGGCTACACCTTC
D gene: .; J gene: TRBJ1-5; V gene: TRBV6-2/TRBV6-3; clone size: .; CDR3 protein: CASSHPGGGQPQHF; CDR3 DNA: TGTGCCAGCAGTCACCCGGGAGGAGGCCAGCCCCAGCATTTT
D gene: .; J gene: TRBJ2-2; V gene: TRBV9; clone size: .; CDR3 protein: CASSVNPWTEKYENTGELFF; CDR3 DNA: TGTGCCAGCAGCGTAAATCCCTGGACAGAAAAATATGAGAACACCGGGGAGCTGTTTTTT
D gene: .; J gene: TRBJ1-5; V gene: TRBV30; clone size: .; CDR3 protein: CAWRDGHYSNQPQHF; CDR3 DNA: TGTGCCTGGAGGGACGGACATTATAGCAATCAGCCCCAGCATTTT
D gene: TRBD1; J gene: TRBJ2-5; V gene: TRBV28; clone size: .; CDR3 protein: CASSRTGGEETQYF; CDR3 DNA: TGTGCCAGCAGTAGGACAGGAGGAGAAGAGACCCAGTACTTC
D gene: .; J gene: TRBJ2-2; V gene: TRBV27; clone size: .; CDR3 protein: CASSSPRGRGTGELFF; CDR3 DNA: TGTGCCAGCAGTTCACCCAGGGGAAGGGGCACCGGGGAGCTGTTTTTT
D gene: TRBD2; J gene: TRBJ2-3; V gene: TRBV19; clone size: .; CDR3 protein: CASTISGVRGGSTDTQYF; CDR3 DNA: TGTGCCAGTACCATTAGCGGGGTCCGAGGCGGCTCCACAGATACGCAGTATTTT
D gene: .; J gene: TRBJ1-4; V gene: TRBV11-2; clone size: once; CDR3 protein: CASSLDFRPTVSNEKLFF; CDR3 DNA: TGTGCCAGCAGCTTAGACTTTAGACCGACAGTCAGTAATGAAAAACTGTTTTTT
D gene: .; J gene: TRBJ2-4; V gene: TRBV11-2; clone size: few; CDR3 protein: CASSESGGVKNIQYF; CDR3 DNA: TGTGCCAGCAGCGAATCCGGGGGAGTCAAAAACATTCAGTACTTC